The 25 T cell receptor beta chains below come from one sample, sequenced in a study of blood T cell repertoires in COVID-19. Repertoires were generated with immunoSEQ multiplex PCR, while TCRdb's copy carries only in-frame clones and drops some. The table lists 100,000 or so clones, around 85% of them singletons. The sample was peripheral blood. These receptors were collected from a woman in her sixties or seventies with active or convalescent COVID-19.

The chain couples TRBV15 to TRBJ2-1; 8 nucleotides align to TRBD1. Germline values: CDR1 LNHNV, CDR2 YYDKDF (reference sequence). The CDR3 totals 15 residues. V lost 9 bases to trimming and J lost 10 bases; unmatched junction nucleotides: 17. CDR3 bases: TGTGCCACATTAACCAGGACAGGGTCCTTAAGGGAGCAGTTCTTC. It encodes CATLTRTGSLREQFF.

The V gene is TRBV28, the J gene TRBJ2-1; TRBD1 agrees at 10 bases. The CDR3 is made up of 15 amino acids. The V gene's germline CDR1 is MDHEN and CDR2 SYDVKM. With 4 bases clipped from V and 7 bases from J, the junction kept 7 bases outside the gene matches. The chain's CDR3 is CASSSRDRGLNEQFF. The CDR3, as DNA: TGTGCCAGCAGTTCCCGGGACAGGGGATTGAATGAGCAGTTCTTC.

The J gene is TRBJ1-1, the V gene TRBV6-5; perhaps TRBD1 as D (5 bases). Germline lookup yields CDR1 MNHEY and CDR2 SVGAGI. The CDR3 runs to 15 residues. Between the trimmed V and J ends, which lost 0 bases and 4 bases, there was a span of 12 bases. CDR3: CASSYSQGRGTEAFF. In DNA form, the CDR3 reads TGTGCCAGCAGTTACTCGCAGGGCCGTGGCACTGAAGCTTTCTTT.

The rearrangement uses TRBV5-1 and TRBJ2-2, with 12 bases lining up with TRBD2. This CDR3 is built from 16 residues. The ends lost 4 bases at V and 3 bases at J; junction bases unmatched: 4. Germline-derived CDR1 and CDR2 are SGHRS and YFSETQ. The CDR3 DNA is TGCGCCAGCAGCGCCCGACTAGCGGGAGACACCGGGGAGCTGTTTTTT. It is translated as CASSARLAGDTGELFF. The whole variable domain, filled in from reference TRBV5-1 and TRBJ2-2, reads KAGVTQTPRYLIKTRGQQVTLSCSPISGHRSVSWYQQTPGQGLQFLFEYFSETQRNKGNFPGRFSGRQFSNSRSEMNVSTLELGDSALYLCASSARLAGDTGELFFGEGSRLTVL.

CDR3 sequence: CASSLEKGLPYEQYF. The CDR3, as DNA: TGTGCCAGCAGTCTTGAAAAGGGACTCCCCTACGAGCAGTACTTC. The J gene is TRBJ2-7, the V gene TRBV6-5; D is possibly TRBD2 (6 bases). The germline gives CDR1 MNHEY, CDR2 SVGAGI. There are 15 residues in the CDR3. V lost 5 bases to trimming and J lost 2 bases, with 16 bases between them.

This clone was detected only a few times. The chain links TRBV3-1 (or the pseudogene TRBV3-2) to TRBJ1-5; D is possibly TRBD1 (6 bases). There are 17 residues in the CDR3. Trimming left V 0 bases short and J 3 bases short, with 15 bases between. CDR1 and CDR2 from the germline V gene are LGHDT and YNNKEL (reference sequence). In DNA, the CDR3 is TGTGCCAGCAGCCAAGAAGTCAGGGGCGACTCCAATCAGCCCCAGCATTTT. Its protein is CASSQEVRGDSNQPQHF.

V gene TRBV18 combines with J gene TRBJ1-2, with TRBD1 identical over 9 bases. Trimming removed 3 bases from V and 4 bases from J; junction bases left unmatched: 6. The germline gives CDR1 KGHSH, CDR2 LQKENI. The CDR3 has 15 residues. CDR3 residues: CASSPGTGSVYGYTF. Written as DNA, the CDR3 is TGTGCCAGCTCACCCGGGACAGGGTCGGTCTATGGCTACACCTTC.

This sequence joins TRBV15 and TRBJ2-7, with 10 nucleotides matching TRBD2. J lost 3 bases, V lost 5 bases, and 10 bases had no gene match. This CDR3 comprises 16 residues. Germline V gives CDR1 LNHNV, CDR2 YYDKDF (reference sequence). CDR3 sequence (DNA): TGTGCCACCAGCCAGCGGGAGGGTTCCCGGTTCTACGAGCAGTACTTC. Its translation: CATSQREGSRFYEQYF.

This chain joins TRBV6-2 or TRBV6-3 and TRBJ1-2, with a possible D match to TRBD1 (5 bases). The CDR3 totals 12 residues. The V and J ends lost 4 bases and 8 bases respectively, with 11 bases between them. In germline, CDR1 is MNHEY, CDR2 SVGEGT. The CDR3 reads CASSSRVWGYTF. In DNA, the CDR3 is TGTGCCAGCAGTTCCAGGGTATGGGGCTACACCTTC.

The V and J genes are TRBV6-5 and TRBJ1-1; D is unresolved. CDR3 length: 11 amino acids. V dropped 7 bases and J dropped 12 bases, with 15 bases sitting between them. The germline gives CDR1 MNHEY, CDR2 SVGAGI. Here the CDR3 reads CASMWSYVSFF. The CDR3 DNA is TGTGCCAGCATGTGGAGTTATGTGTCTTTCTTT.

This rearrangement joins TRBV6-5 to TRBJ2-5; TRBD1 might be the D (6 bases). The CDR3 consists of 15 residues. From germline, CDR1 is MNHEY and CDR2 SVGAGI. Trimming left V 6 bases short and J 3 bases short, with 17 bases between. This CDR3 reads CASRRAGAGEETQYF. CDR3 nucleotides: TGTGCCAGCAGACGCGCCGGGGCAGGGGAAGAGACCCAGTACTTC.

The chain recombines TRBV9 with TRBJ1-1, with D possibly matching TRBD1 (6 bases). The germline V gene encodes CDR1 SGDLS and CDR2 YYNGEE. V shed 7 bases and J shed 4 bases, with 14 bases lying between them. The length of the CDR3 is 13 residues. The CDR3 region is CASSTGPSTEAFF. Here the CDR3 DNA reads TGTGCCAGCTCGACAGGACCGAGCACTGAAGCTTTCTTT. Based on the CDR3 plus reference TRBV9 and TRBJ1-1, the full variable domain is DSGVTQTPKHLITATGQRVTLRCSPRSGDLSVYWYQQSLDQGLQFLIQYYNGEERAKGNILERFSAQQFPDLHSELNLSSLELGDSALYFCASSTGPSTEAFFGQGTRLTVV.

The V gene is TRBV7-8, the J gene TRBJ2-7; 14 bases line up with TRBD2. The junction had 8 bases not matched to a gene; V was cut back by 5 bases and J by 5 bases. This CDR3 spans 16 amino acids. Germline values: CDR1 SGHVS, CDR2 FQNEAQ. This CDR3 is CASSPRLAGGPHEQYF. The CDR3 region has the DNA TGTGCCAGCAGCCCAAGACTAGCGGGAGGGCCTCACGAGCAGTACTTC.

V is TRBV7-3 and J is TRBJ2-1; a possible D gene is TRBD1 (5 bases). This CDR3 comprises 14 residues. Germline CDR1 reads SGHTA; CDR2 reads FQGTGA. The germline V and J ends were trimmed by 5 bases and 0 bases, with 8 bases remaining between them. The chain's CDR3 is CASSRQGSYNEQFF. CDR3 nucleotides: TGTGCCAGCAGCCGCCAGGGCTCCTACAATGAGCAGTTCTTC.

The V gene is TRBV21-1, the J gene TRBJ1-6. TRBV21-1 is an annotated pseudogene. The CDR3 covers 13 residues. The CDR3 DNA follows: TGTGCCAGCAGCAGTTGGGAGAATTCACCCCTCCACTTT. Translated: CASSSWENSPLHF.

The gene calls are TRBV11-2 and TRBJ2-1; a weak D match, TRBD2 (6 bases). Germline-derived CDR1 and CDR2 are SGHAT and FQNNGV. This CDR3 has 16 residues. V was pared by 4 bases and J by 7 bases, with 20 bases between. CDR3 DNA: TGTGCCAGCAGCTCCCGAGGAGGGAGCTTGGGAAATGAGCAGTTCTTC. As protein: CASSSRGGSLGNEQFF.

The chain uses TRBV9 and TRBJ2-3; D gene ambiguous. Trimming left V 4 bases short and J 2 bases short, with 5 bases between. This CDR3 region has 12 residues. Germline CDR1 SGDLS, CDR2 YYNGEE. CDR3 nucleotide sequence: TGTGCCAGCAGCCCTACCACAGATACGCAGTATTTT. This sequence encodes CASSPTTDTQYF. Full variable domain (rest looked up from reference TRBV9 and TRBJ2-3): DSGVTQTPKHLITATGQRVTLRCSPRSGDLSVYWYQQSLDQGLQFLIQYYNGEERAKGNILERFSAQQFPDLHSELNLSSLELGDSALYFCASSPTTDTQYFGPGTRLTVL.

The V gene is TRBV6-2 or TRBV6-3, the J gene TRBJ1-2; perhaps TRBD1 as D (6 bases). CDR1 MNHEY and CDR2 SVGEGT come from the germline V gene. Trimming took 4 bases from V and 6 from J, leaving 15 bases between them. The length of the CDR3 is 14 residues. CDR3 amino acids: CASSSINRVHGYTF. CDR3 sequence (DNA): TGTGCCAGCAGTTCCATTAACAGGGTCCATGGCTACACCTTC.

The chain employs TRBV24-1 and TRBJ1-1; a weak D match, TRBD1 (6 bases). This CDR3 has 14 residues. Trimming removed 7 bases from V and 2 bases from J, with 13 bases in between. Germline V gene sequence: CDR1 KGHDR, CDR2 SFDVKD. In DNA, the CDR3 is TGTGCCACCAGGGCAGGGGCTAGAAACACTGAAGCTTTCTTT. Its translation is CATRAGARNTEAFF.

The chain employs TRBV2 and TRBJ2-3, with 7 positions matching TRBD2. Per the germline V gene, CDR1 is SNHLY and CDR2 is FYNNEI. V lost 2 bases, J lost 5 bases, and 4 bases stayed unmatched. The CDR3 sequence is 14 residues long. The CDR3 DNA sequence: TGTGCCAGCAGTGAAAGCCGGGGGGTAGATACGCAGTATTTT. It yields the protein CASSESRGVDTQYF.

The V call is TRBV28, the J call TRBJ1-2, with D perhaps matching TRBD1 (6 bases). The germline V gene has CDR1 MDHEN and CDR2 SYDVKM. The CDR3 consists of 16 residues. Trimming shortened V by 2 bases and J by 3 bases, and 16 bases separated the two germline ends. As DNA, the CDR3 is TGTGCCAGCAGTTTACCCACCTCAGGGGCCTACTATGGCTACACCTTC. Its protein is CASSLPTSGAYYGYTF.

Regarding this clone: This sample includes further DNA sequences coding for the same CDR3. J is TRBJ2-7 and V is TRBV5-1, with 8 nucleotides matching TRBD1. This CDR3 comprises 15 residues. From germline, CDR1 is SGHRS and CDR2 YFSETQ. With V trimmed by 2 bases and J by 2 bases, 6 bases remained unmatched. Written as DNA, the CDR3 is TGCGCCAGCAGCTTAGGACAGGGATCGACCTACGAGCAGTACTTC. Its protein product is CASSLGQGSTYEQYF.

The V call is TRBV4-1, the J call TRBJ1-4, with 12 bases lining up with TRBD1. CDR1 is MGHRA, CDR2 YSYEKL, per germline. The CDR3 has 19 residues. The ends lost 4 bases at V and 8 bases at J; junction bases unmatched: 17. The CDR3 sequence: CASSRLHGTGGAGGEKLFF. CDR3 coding DNA: TGCGCCAGCAGCCGCTTGCACGGGACAGGGGGCGCGGGAGGCGAAAAACTGTTTTTT.

This chain links TRBV2 with TRBJ1-2; 8 bases are a match to TRBD1. Germline V lookup: CDR1 SNHLY, CDR2 FYNNEI. CDR3 size: 14 residues. Trimming cost V 2 bases and J 6 bases; bases outside gene matches: 5. CDR3 sequence: CASSETGGIDGYTF. DNA of the CDR3: TGTGCCAGCAGTGAAACAGGGGGGATAGATGGCTACACCTTC.

V is TRBV3-1 (or the pseudogene TRBV3-2) and J is TRBJ2-2; D unresolved. Germline CDR1 and CDR2: LGHDT and YNNKEL (reference sequence). This CDR3 spans 15 amino acids. Trimming removed 2 bases at V and 1 base at J, with 8 bases between. CDR3 sequence: CASSQSHVNTGELFF. The CDR3 region has the DNA TGTGCCAGCAGCCAATCACACGTGAACACCGGGGAGCTGTTTTTT.